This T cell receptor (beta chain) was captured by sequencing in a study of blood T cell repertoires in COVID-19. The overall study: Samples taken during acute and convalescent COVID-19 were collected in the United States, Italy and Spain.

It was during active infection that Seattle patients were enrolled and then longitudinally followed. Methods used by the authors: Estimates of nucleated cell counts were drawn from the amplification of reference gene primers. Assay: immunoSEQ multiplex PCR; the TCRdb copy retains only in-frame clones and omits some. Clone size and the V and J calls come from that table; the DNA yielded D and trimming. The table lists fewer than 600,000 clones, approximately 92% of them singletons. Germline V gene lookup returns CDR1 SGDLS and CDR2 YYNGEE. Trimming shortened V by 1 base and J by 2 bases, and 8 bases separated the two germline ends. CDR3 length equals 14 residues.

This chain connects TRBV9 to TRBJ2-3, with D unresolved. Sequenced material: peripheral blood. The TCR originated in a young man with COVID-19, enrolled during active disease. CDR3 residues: CASSVLSTTDTQYF. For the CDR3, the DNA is TGTGCCAGCAGCGTACTTAGTACCACAGATACGCAGTATTTT. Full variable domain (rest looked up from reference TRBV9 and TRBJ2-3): DSGVTQTPKHLITATGQRVTLRCSPRSGDLSVYWYQQSLDQGLQFLIQYYNGEERAKGNILERFSAQQFPDLHSELNLSSLELGDSALYFCASSVLSTTDTQYFGPGTRLTVL.